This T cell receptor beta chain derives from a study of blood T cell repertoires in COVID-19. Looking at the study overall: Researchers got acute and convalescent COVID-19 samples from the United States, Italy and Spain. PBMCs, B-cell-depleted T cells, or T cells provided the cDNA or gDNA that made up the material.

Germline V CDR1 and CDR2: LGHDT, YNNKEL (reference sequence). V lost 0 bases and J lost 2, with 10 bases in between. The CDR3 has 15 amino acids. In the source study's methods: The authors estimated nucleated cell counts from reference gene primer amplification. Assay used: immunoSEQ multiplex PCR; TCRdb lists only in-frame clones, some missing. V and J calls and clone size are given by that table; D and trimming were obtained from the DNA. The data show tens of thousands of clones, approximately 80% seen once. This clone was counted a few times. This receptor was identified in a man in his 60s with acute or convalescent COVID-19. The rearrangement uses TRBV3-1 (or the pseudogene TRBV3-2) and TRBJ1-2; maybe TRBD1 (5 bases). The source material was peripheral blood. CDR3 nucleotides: TGTGCCAGCAGCCAAGATCTGGGGCAGAACTATGGCTACACCTTC. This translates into CASSQDLGQNYGYTF.